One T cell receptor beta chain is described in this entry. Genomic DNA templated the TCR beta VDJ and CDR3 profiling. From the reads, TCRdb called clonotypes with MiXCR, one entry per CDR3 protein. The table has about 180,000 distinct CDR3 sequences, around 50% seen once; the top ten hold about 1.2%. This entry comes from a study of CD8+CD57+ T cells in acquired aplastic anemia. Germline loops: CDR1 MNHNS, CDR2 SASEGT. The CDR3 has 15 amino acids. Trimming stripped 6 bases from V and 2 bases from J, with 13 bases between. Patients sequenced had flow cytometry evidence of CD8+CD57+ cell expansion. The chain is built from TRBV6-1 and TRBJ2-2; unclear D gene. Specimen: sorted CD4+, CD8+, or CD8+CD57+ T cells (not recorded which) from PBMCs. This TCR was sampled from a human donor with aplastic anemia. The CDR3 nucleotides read TGTGCCAGCAGAGCAGACCCCATAAACACCGGGGAGCTGTTTTTT. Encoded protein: CASRADPINTGELFF.